Below, one T cell receptor (beta chain) is given with its context. As yet, its antigen is unknown. A single record per CDR3 protein comes from TCRdb applying MiXCR to the 5' RACE reads. The data show roughly 28,000 distinct CDR3 sequences, about 4.2% seen once. This entry comes from a study of early T cells in non-severe SARS-CoV-2 infection. Germline loops: CDR1 MNHEY, CDR2 SVGEGT. Trimming took off 6 bases at V and 3 bases at J, with 12 bases between the two ends. The CDR3 runs to 14 residues. General study points: VDJdb-based matching was biased toward anti-spike CD8 responses and missed private and CD4 specificities.

The source is an adult who was a healthcare worker with PCR-confirmed SARS-CoV-2 infection or an uninfected control (not recorded which). The rearrangement links TRBV6-2 or TRBV6-3 to TRBJ1-5, with D unclear. The source material was whole blood. The chain's CDR3 is CASRPARDNQPQHF. DNA of the CDR3: TGTGCCAGCAGACCCGCGAGGGACAATCAGCCCCAGCATTTT.